This T cell receptor beta chain was retrieved from a study of T cells of healthy individuals. The V segment lost 7 bases and the J segment 6 bases; nucleotides outside the gene matches: 9. The CDR3 is made up of 13 amino acids. The V gene's germline CDR1 is SQVTM and CDR2 ANQGSEA. MiXCR, applied by TCRdb to the 5' RACE reads, yields one record per CDR3 protein. The sample includes 90,000 to 100,000 distinct CDR3 sequences, 17% of them seen just once. This clonotype was detected ten times or more. The chain joins TRBV29-1 to TRBJ1-5, with 7 bases matching TRBD1. The receptor was isolated from a human donor in good health. CDR3 residues: CSAGGTAGQPQHF. The CDR3 nucleotides read TGCAGCGCAGGAGGGACAGCGGGTCAGCCCCAGCATTTT.